One and the same sample provided the 25 T cell receptor beta chains below, sequenced in a study of T cell responses to AZD1222 COVID-19 vaccine listed by TCRdb under 2021. The time point label here, explained by the study, means: baseline before first vaccination. The receptor library was made with the immunoSEQ multiplex PCR assay. This is the immuneACCESS table as TCRdb keeps it, with only in-frame sequences that have V and J called. A part of the clones is gone; compared with another copy, unresolved V genes explain less than half, and the rest is unexplained. Present in this sample are under 170,000 clones, 94% of which were seen just once. 1.3% of the sample is taken by the ten largest. Sequencing used peripheral blood, obtained on day 0 of AZD1222 vaccination. Receptor source: an adult in good health.

The chain uses TRBV19 and TRBJ1-5, with a possible D match to TRBD1 (5 bases). In germline, CDR1 is LNHDA, CDR2 SQIVND (reference sequence). There are 14 residues in the CDR3. V lost 5 bases, J lost 5 bases, and 13 bases lay in between. The CDR3 spells CASSLGGEYQPQHF. CDR3 coding DNA: TGTGCCAGTAGTCTTGGGGGTGAGTATCAGCCCCAGCATTTT.

The genes are TRBV30 and TRBJ1-6; D is unresolved. V lost 4 bases and J 9 bases, leaving 25 bases between the germline ends. Germline CDR1 is GTSNPN and CDR2 is SVGIG (reference sequence). This CDR3 spans 17 amino acids. The CDR3 DNA sequence: TGTGCCTGGATTTGGATAGGCGGGGAAATATTGGGTTCACCCCTCCACTTT. This sequence encodes CAWIWIGGEILGSPLHF.

This clone came up once. The genes are TRBV7-7 and TRBJ2-5; 7 bases match TRBD2. The CDR3 is 15 residues long. V gave up 3 bases and J gave up 9 bases; unmatched junction bases: 13. CDR1 is SSHAT and CDR2 is FNYEAQ in the germline V gene (reference sequence). CDR3 bases: TGTGCCAGCAGCTTGTGGCCGGGGGGAAAAGTGGCCCAGTACTTC. Translating gives CASSLWPGGKVAQYF.

V is TRBV27 and J is TRBJ2-1, with D tentatively TRBD2 (6 bases). The CDR3 has 13 residues. CDR1 MNHEY and CDR2 SMNVEV come from the germline V gene (reference sequence). The V and J ends lost 4 bases and 5 bases respectively, with 9 bases between them. The CDR3 reads CASSWTTNNEQFF. Here the CDR3 DNA reads TGTGCCAGCAGTTGGACTACCAACAATGAGCAGTTCTTC.

J is TRBJ1-2 and V is TRBV5-4, with D possibly being TRBD1 (5 bases). Germline V lookup: CDR1 SGHNT, CDR2 YYREEE (reference sequence). The CDR3 totals 14 residues. With 0 bases removed from V and 4 bases from J, the gap between germline ends came to 10 bases. For the CDR3, the DNA is TGTGCCAGCAGCTTGGCAGGCAGGGCCTATGGCTACACCTTC. Amino acid sequence: CASSLAGRAYGYTF.

This clone appeared a single time. The V and J genes are TRBV19 and TRBJ1-2, with a possible D match to TRBD1 (5 bases). The CDR3 runs 13 residues. The V and J ends lost 3 bases and 12 bases respectively, with 17 bases between them. The germline gives CDR1 LNHDA, CDR2 SQIVND (reference sequence). CDR3 in DNA: TGTGCCAGTAGTATTCCCCCTGGGACTACGAACACCTTC. Its translation is CASSIPPGTTNTF.

This chain connects TRBV2 to TRBJ2-1; D is possibly TRBD1 (5 bases). Germline V gives CDR1 SNHLY, CDR2 FYNNEI. Trimming pared 7 bases from V and 7 bases from J, leaving 8 bases between. The length of the CDR3 is 11 residues. The CDR3, as DNA: TGTGCCAGCATGGGGCGAAATGAGCAGTTCTTC. Amino acids: CASMGRNEQFF.

This sequence joins TRBV28 and TRBJ2-5, with a weak D call TRBD2 (7 bases). This CDR3 has 16 amino acids. The germline gives CDR1 MDHEN, CDR2 SYDVKM. Trimming shortened V by 6 bases and J by 4 bases, and 21 bases separated the two germline ends. CDR3 protein: CASSLGVGGARETQYF. The CDR3, as DNA: TGTGCCAGCAGCCTTGGAGTGGGGGGGGCCCGAGAGACCCAGTACTTC.

This clone appeared once. The CDR3 region is CASPRMALAGWGSYEQYV. CDR3 coding DNA: TGTGCCAGCCCGAGGATGGCACTAGCGGGATGGGGCTCCTACGAGCAGTACGTC. The rearrangement links TRBV21-1 to TRBJ2-7; TRBD2, the D gene given by the table, was not confirmed from the DNA. TRBV21-1 constitutes a pseudogene. The CDR3 has 18 amino acids.

The gene calls are TRBV11-1 and TRBJ1-1; no firm D call. Germline V lookup: CDR1 SGHAT, CDR2 FQDESV (reference sequence). This CDR3 contains 12 residues. V was cut by 1 base and J by 12 bases, with 12 bases left in between. CDR3 sequence reads: CASSLGRERTFF. The DNA for the CDR3 is TGTGCCAGCAGCTTAGGTAGGGAGAGGACTTTCTTT. Complete variable domain (other parts from reference TRBV11-1 and TRBJ1-1): EAEVAQSPRYKITEKSQAVAFWCDPISGHATLYWYRQILGQGPELLVQFQDESVVDDSQLPKDRFSAERLKGVDSTLKIQPAELGDSAMYLCASSLGRERTFFGQGTRLTVV.

The CDR3: CASSGKGQGVLNYGYTF. The CDR3 DNA follows: TGTGCCAGCAGCGGGAAGGGACAGGGAGTTTTGAACTATGGCTACACCTTC. This chain connects TRBV5-8 to TRBJ1-2; 9 positions agree with TRBD1. CDR1 and CDR2 from the germline V gene are SGHTS and YDEGEE. Trimming at V came to 4 bases and at J to 2 bases, leaving 12 bases not matched to a gene. The CDR3 covers 17 residues. Together with reference TRBV5-8 and TRBJ1-2, the CDR3 gives the full variable domain: EAGVTQSPTHLIKTRGQQATLRCSPISGHTSVYWYQQALGLGLQFLLWYDEGEERNRGNFPPRFSGRQFPNYSSELNVNALELEDSALYLCASSGKGQGVLNYGYTFGSGTRLTVV.

This clone was detected only a few times. The chain recombines TRBV7-8 with TRBJ1-3, with 7 bases fitting TRBD1. V was pared by 9 bases and J by 0 bases, with 14 bases of the junction left unmatched. The CDR3 contains 17 residues. Germline loops: CDR1 SGHVS, CDR2 FQNEAQ. The CDR3 DNA reads as TGTGCCAGTTCAGACAGGGTACCCTTGAGCTCTGGAAACACCATATATTTT. This gives the protein CASSDRVPLSSGNTIYF.

This clone turned up a few times. The rearrangement uses TRBV20-1 and TRBJ1-2; TRBD1 might be the D (5 bases). The CDR3 extends over 11 amino acids. V gave up 4 bases and J gave up 6 bases, with 9 bases separating them. CDR1 is DFQATT and CDR2 is SNEGSKA in the germline V gene (reference sequence). In DNA, the CDR3 is TGCAGTGCTAAGGGGTGGGATGGCTACACCTTC. Translating it yields CSAKGWDGYTF.

This sequence joins TRBV6-5 and TRBJ1-1; a possible D gene is TRBD1 (5 bases). Trimming removed 0 bases at V and 3 bases at J, with 8 bases between. This CDR3 has 14 residues. Germline V gives CDR1 MNHEY, CDR2 SVGAGI. The CDR3 DNA is TGTGCCAGCAGTTACTCGAGGGGCTACACTGAAGCTTTCTTT. The encoded protein is CASSYSRGYTEAFF.

The V and J genes are TRBV7-8 and TRBJ2-3, with unresolved D. Between the trimmed V and J ends, which lost 4 bases and 0 bases, there was a span of 5 bases. Germline V gives CDR1 SGHVS, CDR2 FQNEAQ. This CDR3 is built from 13 residues. DNA of the CDR3: TGTGCCAGCAGCTACGGGAGCACAGATACGCAGTATTTT. It encodes CASSYGSTDTQYF.

Here the CDR3 DNA reads TGTGCCACCAGTGATCCACGGACTAGCGGCGTCGAGCAGTTCTTC. Translation: CATSDPRTSGVEQFF. This chain joins TRBV24-1 and TRBJ2-1; 10 bases line up with TRBD2. The length of the CDR3 is 15 residues. CDR1 is KGHDR and CDR2 is SFDVKD in the germline V gene. Unmatched junction bases numbered 8, after V lost 3 bases and J lost 10 bases.

This chain uses TRBV2 with TRBJ1-5, with D perhaps TRBD1 (5 bases). The CDR3 has 14 residues. Trimming took off 3 bases at V and 5 bases at J, with 11 bases between the two ends. Per germline, CDR1 SNHLY and CDR2 FYNNEI. The CDR3 region is CASSESRADQPQHF. CDR3 nucleotides: TGTGCCAGCAGTGAGAGCAGGGCCGATCAGCCCCAGCATTTT.

This clone appeared a single time. The chain carries TRBV7-2 and TRBJ1-3, with D uncertain. Per the germline V gene, CDR1 is SGHTA and CDR2 is FQGNSA. This CDR3 spans 17 amino acids. Trimming took off 3 bases at V and 4 bases at J, with 19 bases between the two ends. The DNA for the CDR3 is TGTGCCAGCAGCTTGTCTGGGTTTAAGCTTGCGGGAAACACCATATATTTT. It yields the protein CASSLSGFKLAGNTIYF.

The CDR3 here is CASSPGQGTNEKLFF. CDR3 DNA sequence: TGTGCCAGCTCACCCGGACAGGGAACTAATGAAAAACTGTTTTTT. The rearrangement uses TRBV18 and TRBJ1-4; TRBD1 agrees at 8 bases. CDR3 size: 15 residues. CDR1 and CDR2 from the germline V gene are KGHSH and LQKENI. V lost 3 bases, J lost 1 base, and 1 base stayed unmatched.

The chain has TRBV5-1 and TRBJ2-1; 10 positions match TRBD2. Per germline, CDR1 SGHRS and CDR2 YFSETQ. V was clipped by 4 bases and J by 2 bases; unmatched bases: 3. The CDR3 has 15 amino acids. The CDR3 DNA sequence: TGCGCCAGCAGCCTTAGCGGGGGGACCTACAATGAGCAGTTCTTC. Translating gives CASSLSGGTYNEQFF.

This clone was seen just once. The chain couples TRBV19 to TRBJ1-1, with TRBD1 matching 8 bases. Trimming at V came to 5 bases and at J to 3 bases, leaving 11 bases not matched to a gene. Looked up from germline, CDR1 is LNHDA and CDR2 is SQIVND (reference sequence). This CDR3 comprises 16 residues. The CDR3 sequence: CASSPDRGAMDTEAFF. The CDR3 nucleotides are TGTGCCAGTAGTCCCGACAGGGGAGCAATGGACACTGAAGCTTTCTTT.

V is TRBV6-1 and J is TRBJ1-1; possibly TRBD1 for D (5 bases). The V end was cut by 2 bases, the J end by 7 bases, with 17 bases between. The CDR3 is 15 amino acids. Germline loops: CDR1 MNHNS, CDR2 SASEGT. The CDR3 region has the DNA TGTGCCAGCAGTGAAATGCACGCAGGGTTGAGTGAAGCTTTCTTT. Translating it yields CASSEMHAGLSEAFF.

V is TRBV13 and J is TRBJ2-3; TRBD2 agrees at 12 bases. V shed 4 bases, J shed 2 bases, and the junction held 10 bases outside the gene matches. The V gene's germline CDR1 is PRHDT and CDR2 FYEKMQ (reference sequence). The CDR3 has 18 residues. The CDR3, as DNA: TGTGCCAGCAGCTCCTTTTATGGACTAGCGGGACCCACAGATACGCAGTATTTT. This encodes CASSSFYGLAGPTDTQYF.

This chain links TRBV7-2 with TRBJ1-3, with D perhaps matching TRBD1 (6 bases). CDR1 and CDR2 (germline): SGHTA, FQGNSA. The CDR3 consists of 14 residues. V shed 5 bases and J shed 4 bases, with 12 bases lying between them. The DNA for the CDR3 is TGTGCCAGCAGCCACCGGACAGCGGGAAACACCATATATTTT. Its translation is CASSHRTAGNTIYF. Together with reference TRBV7-2 and TRBJ1-3, the CDR3 gives the full variable domain: GAGVSQSPSNKVTEKGKDVELRCDPISGHTALYWYRQSLGQGLEFLIYFQGNSAPDKSGLPSDRFSAERTGGSVSTLTIQRTQQEDSAVYLCASSHRTAGNTIYFGEGSWLTVV.

This chain links TRBV10-3 with TRBJ1-6; 8 bases fit TRBD1. CDR1 and CDR2 from the germline V gene are ENHRY and SYGVKD. The CDR3 has 14 amino acids. Trimming at V came to 2 bases and at J to 10 bases, leaving 4 bases not matched to a gene. The CDR3: CAISETGGRSPLHF. As DNA, the CDR3 is TGTGCCATCAGTGAGACAGGGGGTCGATCACCCCTCCACTTT.